These T cell receptor beta chains were read from a single sample in a study of blood T cell repertoires in COVID-19. Method: immunoSEQ multiplex PCR; TCRdb's copy keeps in-frame clones and lacks some. This table has under 200,000 clones, 80% to 90% appearing once. Specimen: peripheral blood. These receptors were taken from a woman in her 70s with COVID-19, enrolled during active disease. The CDR3 runs from the conserved cysteine through the conserved F or W. A D gene is named only where the DNA matches it firmly. Size values are once, few and many counts, or a class for expanded clones, and some rows have none.

D: TRBD1
J: TRBJ1-2
V: TRBV28
size: -
CDR3: CASSPPGQTYGYTF
DNA: TGTGCCAGCAGTCCCCCGGGACAGACCTATGGCTACACCTTC

D: -
J: TRBJ2-5
V: TRBV3-1/TRBV3-2
size: -
CDR3: CASSQLHSYQETQYF
DNA: TGTGCCAGCAGCCAACTCCACAGCTACCAAGAGACCCAGTACTTC

D: TRBD1
J: TRBJ1-2
V: TRBV29-1
size: -
CDR3: CSVGTDYGYTF
DNA: TGCAGCGTAGGGACAGACTATGGCTACACCTTC

D: -
J: TRBJ1-2
V: TRBV6-1
size: -
CDR3: CASSSPGRGSYTF
DNA: TGTGCCAGCAGTTCCCCGGGCCGCGGGAGCTACACCTTC

D: -
J: TRBJ1-1
V: TRBV5-1
size: -
CDR3: CASSTAQPNTEAFF
DNA: TGCGCCAGCTCGACTGCCCAACCCAACACTGAAGCTTTCTTT

D: TRBD1
J: TRBJ2-7
V: TRBV2
size: -
CDR3: CASDRATYEQYF
DNA: TGTGCCAGCGACAGGGCCACCTACGAGCAGTACTTC

D: TRBD1
J: TRBJ1-3
V: TRBV9
size: -
CDR3: CASSVGQGGSSGNTIYF
DNA: TGTGCCAGCAGCGTAGGACAGGGGGGGTCCTCTGGAAACACCATATATTTT

D: -
J: TRBJ2-2
V: TRBV6-6
size: -
CDR3: CASSRDPSGTGELFF
DNA: TGTGCCAGCAGTAGAGATCCATCGGGGACCGGGGAGCTGTTTTTT

D: -
J: TRBJ1-1
V: TRBV7-9
size: -
CDR3: CASSFSGGSEAFF
DNA: TGTGCCAGCAGCTTTTCCGGGGGTTCTGAAGCTTTCTTT

D: -
J: TRBJ1-2
V: TRBV28
size: -
CDR3: CASRAVRGGPNYGYTF
DNA: TGTGCCAGCAGGGCAGTGAGGGGGGGCCCCAACTATGGCTACACCTTC

D: -
J: TRBJ1-1
V: TRBV6-1
size: -
CDR3: CASSETGFGRPEAFF
DNA: TGTGCCAGCAGTGAAACAGGGTTCGGGAGGCCTGAAGCTTTCTTT

D: -
J: TRBJ1-2
V: TRBV16
size: -
CDR3: CASSQSGMQGYTF
DNA: TGTGCCAGCAGCCAATCGGGCATGCAAGGCTACACCTTC

D: TRBD1
J: TRBJ2-2
V: TRBV6-1
size: -
CDR3: CASSEQGADTGELFF
DNA: TGTGCCAGCAGTGAACAGGGGGCGGACACCGGGGAGCTGTTTTTT

D: -
J: TRBJ2-5
V: TRBV11-2
size: -
CDR3: CASSFPNGETQYF
DNA: TGTGCCAGCAGCTTCCCTAACGGAGAGACCCAGTACTTC

D: -
J: TRBJ2-2
V: TRBV2
size: -
CDR3: CASSAGQNTGELFF
DNA: TGTGCCAGCAGTGCCGGACAGAACACCGGGGAGCTGTTTTTT

D: -
J: TRBJ1-4
V: TRBV21-1
size: -
CDR3: CASSEGTGGVPEKLFF
DNA: TGTGCCAGCAGCGAGGGGACAGGGGGAGTTCCTGAAAAACTGTTTTTT

D: -
J: TRBJ1-2
V: TRBV6-2/TRBV6-3
size: -
CDR3: CASSPSGRDGYTF
DNA: TGTGCCAGCAGCCCTTCGGGCAGGGATGGCTACACCTTC

D: TRBD1
J: TRBJ1-1
V: TRBV19
size: once
CDR3: CASSYRGNTEAFF
DNA: TGTGCCAGTAGTTACAGGGGGAACACTGAAGCTTTCTTT

D: -
J: TRBJ2-7
V: TRBV28
size: -
CDR3: CASSLGRGPSSYEQYF
DNA: TGTGCCAGCAGTTTAGGGCGGGGCCCGAGCTCCTACGAGCAGTACTTC

D: -
J: TRBJ2-7
V: TRBV21-1
size: -
CDR3: CASIPGVTSYEQYF
DNA: TGTGCCAGCATCCCGGGGGTTACCTCCTACGAGCAGTACTTC

D: -
J: TRBJ1-5
V: TRBV3-1/TRBV3-2
size: -
CDR3: CASSQDFTGPQHF
DNA: TGTGCCAGCAGCCAAGATTTTACGGGGCCCCAGCATTTT

D: -
J: TRBJ2-2
V: TRBV9
size: -
CDR3: CASSVAGPTGELFF
DNA: TGTGCCAGCAGCGTAGCTGGGCCCACCGGGGAGCTGTTTTTT

D: TRBD1
J: TRBJ1-1
V: TRBV6-6
size: -
CDR3: CASSQTGENTEAFF
DNA: TGTGCCAGCAGCCAGACAGGGGAGAACACTGAAGCTTTCTTT

D: -
J: TRBJ2-7
V: TRBV3-1/TRBV3-2
size: -
CDR3: CASSPQPGAAYEQYF
DNA: TGTGCCAGCAGCCCCCAGCCAGGGGCGGCGTACGAGCAGTACTTC

D: -
J: TRBJ1-2
V: TRBV7-8
size: -
CDR3: CASSLLSVRSNQSPNYGYTF
DNA: TGTGCCAGCAGCTTATTGTCCGTCCGGAGCAATCAGTCCCCTAACTATGGCTACACCTTC

D: TRBD1
J: TRBJ2-5
V: TRBV30
size: -
CDR3: CAWGTGQETQYF
DNA: TGTGCCTGGGGGACAGGCCAAGAGACCCAGTACTTC

D: -
J: TRBJ2-3
V: TRBV5-1
size: -
CDR3: CASSLLAMDTQYF
DNA: TGCGCCAGCAGCTTGTTAGCCATGGATACGCAGTATTTT

D: TRBD1
J: TRBJ1-4
V: TRBV7-2
size: -
CDR3: CASSRQGYNEKLFF
DNA: TGTGCCAGCAGTCGACAGGGGTATAATGAAAAACTGTTTTTT

D: -
J: TRBJ1-2
V: TRBV3-1/TRBV3-2
size: -
CDR3: CASSQGGPTRAYGYTF
DNA: TGTGCCAGCAGCCAAGGAGGGCCAACCCGGGCCTATGGCTACACCTTC

D: -
J: TRBJ2-6
V: TRBV9
size: -
CDR3: CASSVGLATSGANVLTF
DNA: TGTGCCAGCAGCGTCGGCCTAGCGACTTCTGGGGCCAACGTCCTGACTTTC

D: TRBD2
J: TRBJ2-3
V: TRBV5-1
size: -
CDR3: CASSLAGGIDTQYF
DNA: TGCGCCAGCAGCTTAGCGGGGGGCATAGATACGCAGTATTTT

D: -
J: TRBJ2-3
V: TRBV5-1
size: -
CDR3: CASSLATQSADTQYF
DNA: TGCGCCAGCAGCTTGGCCACTCAGAGCGCCGATACGCAGTATTTT

D: TRBD1
J: TRBJ1-1
V: TRBV28
size: few
CDR3: CASSRQGGNTEAFF
DNA: TGTGCCAGCAGTCGACAGGGAGGGAACACTGAAGCTTTCTTT

D: TRBD1
J: TRBJ1-1
V: TRBV28
size: few
CDR3: CASSLWGTGEAFF
DNA: TGTGCCAGCAGTTTATGGGGGACAGGGGAAGCTTTCTTT